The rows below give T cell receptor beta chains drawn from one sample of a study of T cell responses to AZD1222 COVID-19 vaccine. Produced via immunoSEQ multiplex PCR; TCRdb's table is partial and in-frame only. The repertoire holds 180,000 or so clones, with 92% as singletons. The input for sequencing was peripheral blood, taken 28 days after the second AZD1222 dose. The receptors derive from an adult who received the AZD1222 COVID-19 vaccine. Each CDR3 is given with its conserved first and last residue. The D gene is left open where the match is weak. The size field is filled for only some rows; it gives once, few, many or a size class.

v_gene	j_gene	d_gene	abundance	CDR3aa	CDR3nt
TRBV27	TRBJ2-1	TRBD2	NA	CASRMTSGPYNEQFF	TGTGCCAGCAGGATGACTAGCGGGCCCTACAATGAGCAGTTCTTC
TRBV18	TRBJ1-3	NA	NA	CASSPTQVSSGNTIYF	TGTGCCAGCTCACCTACTCAAGTCTCCTCTGGAAACACCATATATTTT
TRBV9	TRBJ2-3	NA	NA	CASSVEGRGDTQYF	TGTGCCAGCAGCGTAGAGGGGCGCGGAGATACGCAGTATTTT
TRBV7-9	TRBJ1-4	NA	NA	CASGPNSNEKLFF	TGTGCCAGCGGACCCAACTCGAATGAAAAACTGTTTTTT
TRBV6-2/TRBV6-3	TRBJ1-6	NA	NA	CASSLTPEYNSPLHF	TGTGCCAGCAGCTTGACGCCGGAATATAATTCACCCCTCCACTTT
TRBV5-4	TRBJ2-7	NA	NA	CASSVGGEYEQYF	TGTGCCAGCAGCGTCGGAGGGGAGTACGAGCAGTACTTC
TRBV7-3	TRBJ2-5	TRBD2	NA	CASSLTAGGRETQYF	TGTGCCAGCAGCTTAACTGCGGGGGGCCGGGAGACCCAGTACTTC
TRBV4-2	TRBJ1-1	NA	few	CASSQEEGASTEAFF	TGTGCCAGCAGCCAAGAAGAAGGGGCCAGCACTGAAGCTTTCTTT
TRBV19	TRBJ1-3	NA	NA	CASSIHRDSGNTIYF	TGTGCCAGTAGTATACACCGAGACAGCGGAAACACCATATATTTT
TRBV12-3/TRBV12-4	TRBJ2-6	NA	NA	CAIGANVLTF	TGTGCTATTGGGGCCAACGTCCTGACTTTC
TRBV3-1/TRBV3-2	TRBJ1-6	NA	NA	CASSQDTIWNSPLHF	TGTGCCAGCAGCCAAGATACGATCTGGAATTCACCCCTCCACTTT
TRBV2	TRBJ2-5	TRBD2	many	CASLSGLAGAGETQYF	TGTGCCAGCCTCTCTGGACTAGCGGGGGCCGGGGAGACCCAGTACTTC
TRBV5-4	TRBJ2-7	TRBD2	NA	CASSKKRGGNVYEQYF	TGTGCCAGCAGCAAAAAGCGGGGGGGCAATGTGTACGAGCAGTACTTC
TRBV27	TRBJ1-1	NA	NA	CASSPPSMNTEAFF	TGTGCCAGCAGCCCCCCAAGTATGAACACTGAAGCTTTCTTT
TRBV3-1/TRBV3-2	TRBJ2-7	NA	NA	CASSRNPTYEQYF	TGTGCCAGCAGCCGAAACCCTACCTACGAGCAGTACTTC
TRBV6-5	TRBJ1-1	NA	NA	CASSYGVEAFF	TGTGCCAGCAGTTACGGAGTTGAAGCTTTCTTT
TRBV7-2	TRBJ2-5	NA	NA	CASSLAPGTAETQYF	TGTGCCAGCAGCTTAGCCCCCGGGACGGCAGAGACCCAGTACTTC
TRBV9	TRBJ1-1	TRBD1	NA	CASSAGDRVYTEAFF	TGTGCCAGCAGCGCCGGGGACAGGGTTTATACTGAAGCTTTCTTT
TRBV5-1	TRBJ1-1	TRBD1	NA	CASSDRGQDTEAFF	TGCGCCAGCAGCGACAGGGGACAGGACACTGAAGCTTTCTTT
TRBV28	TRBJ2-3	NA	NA	CASSSARYGTDTQYF	TGTGCCAGCAGTAGCGCCCGGTACGGCACAGATACGCAGTATTTT
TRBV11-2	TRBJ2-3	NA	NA	CASSPMGSGMDTQYF	TGTGCCAGCAGCCCCATGGGGTCCGGCATGGATACGCAGTATTTT
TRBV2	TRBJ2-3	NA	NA	CASARGTDTQYF	TGTGCCAGCGCCAGGGGCACAGATACGCAGTATTTT
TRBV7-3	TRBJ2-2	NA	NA	CASSLTGNTGELFF	TGTGCCAGCAGCTTAACGGGTAACACCGGGGAGCTGTTTTTT
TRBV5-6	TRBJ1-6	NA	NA	CASSLTGYRSPLHF	TGTGCCAGCAGCTTGACAGGGTATCGTTCACCCCTCCACTTT
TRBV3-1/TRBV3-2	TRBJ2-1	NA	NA	CASSQLGGSHNEQFF	TGTGCCAGCAGCCAACTAGGGGGGTCCCACAATGAGCAGTTCTTC
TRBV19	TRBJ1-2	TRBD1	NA	CASSGTGGVNYGYTF	TGTGCCAGTAGTGGGACAGGGGGCGTAAACTATGGCTACACCTTC
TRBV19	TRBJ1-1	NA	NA	CASSLPGLGTNTEAFF	TGTGCCAGTAGTCTCCCAGGGTTAGGAACTAACACTGAAGCTTTCTTT
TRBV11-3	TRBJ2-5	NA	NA	CASSLGSWAGQYF	TGTGCCAGCAGCTTGGGGTCCTGGGCGGGCCAGTACTTC
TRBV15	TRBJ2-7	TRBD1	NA	CATSGYSGTGGSEQYF	TGTGCCACCAGCGGTTACTCCGGGACAGGGGGCTCCGAGCAGTACTTC
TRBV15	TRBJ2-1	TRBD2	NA	CATSRDKTSGNSYNEQFF	TGTGCCACCAGCAGAGATAAAACTAGCGGGAACTCCTACAATGAGCAGTTCTTC
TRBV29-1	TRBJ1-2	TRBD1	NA	CSALGQGAKFDYTF	TGCAGCGCCCTGGGGCAGGGGGCGAAGTTCGACTACACCTTC
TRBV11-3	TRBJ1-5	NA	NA	CASLLRGWNQPQHF	TGTGCCAGCCTGCTAAGGGGATGGAATCAGCCCCAGCATTTT
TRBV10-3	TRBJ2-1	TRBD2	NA	CAISDIAGGALGEQFF	TGTGCCATCAGTGACATAGCGGGAGGGGCACTCGGTGAGCAGTTCTTC
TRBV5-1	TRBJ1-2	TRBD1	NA	CASSRGTEYNGYTF	TGCGCCAGCAGCCGAGGGACAGAGTATAATGGCTACACCTTC
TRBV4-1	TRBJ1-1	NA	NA	CASSQDRWNTEAFF	TGCGCCAGCAGCCAAGATCGGTGGAACACTGAAGCTTTCTTT